These 19 T cell receptor beta chains were all obtained from the same sample, sequenced in a study of persistence of HIV-infected CD4 T cells. Cells were stimulated with CMV-infected fibroblast lysates at approximately 10 ug/mL. Sorted nonresponding memory CD4+ T cells were CD40L-negative, CD69-negative, CD45RO-high. For these TCRs, the target antigens are not known. Sequencing used immunoSEQ version 4 in survey mode. This table comes from immunoSEQ multiplex PCR, and its TCRdb copy is limited to in-frame clones, with some not included. The sample lists about 40,000 clones; 65% to 85% were seen once. The input for sequencing was CD4+ T cells sorted from PBMCs after approximately 20-hour stimulation, taken from a patient who received antiretroviral therapy. The receptors were sampled from an adult man with HIV who was CMV-seropositive.

The chain combines TRBV14 with TRBJ1-4, with D uncertain. CDR3 size: 14 residues. Looked up from germline, CDR1 is SGHDN and CDR2 is FVKESK. The V end was cut by 1 base, the J end by 6 bases, with 9 bases between. CDR3 coding DNA: TGTGCCAGCAGCCAAGTTTGGGAAGATGAAAAACTGTTTTTT. Encoded protein: CASSQVWEDEKLFF.

There are a few counts of this clone. V and J are TRBV29-1 and TRBJ1-2, with a tentative D call TRBD1 (5 bases). The V end was cut by 4 bases, the J end by 0 bases, with 9 bases between. Germline values: CDR1 SQVTM, CDR2 ANQGSEA. This CDR3 comprises 13 residues. The CDR3 region has the DNA TGCAGCGTTGTAATCAGGGCTAACTATGGCTACACCTTC. It is translated as CSVVIRANYGYTF.

This clone occurred a few times. The rearrangement links TRBV7-6 to TRBJ1-1; TRBD1 is a possible D gene (5 bases). This CDR3 contains 17 residues. Deletions cut 2 bases from V and 1 base from J, with 17 bases between. The V gene's germline CDR1 is SGHVS and CDR2 FNYEAQ. CDR3 sequence reads: CASSLRVGSGQNTEAFF. CDR3 nucleotide sequence: TGTGCCAGCAGCTTAAGGGTCGGGTCGGGGCAGAACACTGAAGCTTTCTTT.

This chain uses TRBV7-3 with TRBJ2-1; no reliable D call. The V end lost 5 bases, the J end lost 10 bases, and 12 bases lay between the germline ends. The germline CDR1 and CDR2 sequences are SGHTA and FQGTGA. CDR3 size: 12 residues. Written as DNA, the CDR3 is TGTGCCAGCAGCCCAGGAACACCAGAGCAGTTCTTC. This gives the protein CASSPGTPEQFF.

This chain uses TRBV9 with TRBJ1-1; possible D gene TRBD1, 6 bases. The germline V and J ends were trimmed by 6 bases and 2 bases, with 20 bases remaining between them. This CDR3 contains 16 residues. Looked up from germline, CDR1 is SGDLS and CDR2 is YYNGEE. Written as DNA, the CDR3 is TGTGCCAGCAAGAGGGCCGACGGGGGGGCTAACACTGAAGCTTTCTTT. This gives the protein CASKRADGGANTEAFF.

CDR3 sequence: CASRSSGNTIYF. CDR3 nucleotide sequence: TGTGCCAGCAGGAGCTCTGGAAACACCATATATTTT. The genes are TRBV6-5 and TRBJ1-3, with D unresolved. V lost 6 bases, J lost 0 bases, and 3 bases lay in between. The CDR3 sequence is 12 residues long. The germline V gene encodes CDR1 MNHEY and CDR2 SVGAGI.

This clone was seen once. The chain carries TRBV18 and TRBJ1-2; D is ambiguous. The CDR3 runs 15 residues. The V and J ends lost 0 bases and 1 base respectively, with 9 bases between them. Germline V CDR1 and CDR2: KGHSH, LQKENI. CDR3 protein: CASSPPARVNYGYTF. The CDR3 DNA sequence: TGTGCCAGCTCACCACCGGCTAGGGTTAACTATGGCTACACCTTC.

CDR3 nucleotide sequence: TGTGCCAGCAGCTTCTCCTACGACGAGCAGTACTTC. This translates into CASSFSYDEQYF. The chain links TRBV7-9 to TRBJ2-7; D uncertain. Trimming shortened V by 3 bases and J by 5 bases, and 8 bases separated the two germline ends. Germline V CDR1 and CDR2: SEHNR, FQNEAQ (reference sequence). CDR3 length equals 12 residues.

J is TRBJ1-6 and V is TRBV10-3; 10 nucleotides match TRBD1. Unmatched junction bases numbered 5, after V lost 5 bases and J lost 10 bases. Germline V lookup: CDR1 ENHRY, CDR2 SYGVKD. The CDR3 sequence is 14 residues long. The CDR3 sequence: CAISRTGGESPLHF. CDR3 DNA: TGTGCCATCAGTAGGACAGGGGGAGAATCACCCCTCCACTTT.

This clone was recorded a few times. The chain uses TRBV7-9 and TRBJ1-5; 7 bases match TRBD1. V trimming: 4 bases; J trimming: 6 bases; junction bases outside the gene matches: 6. This CDR3 has 14 amino acids. Germline CDR1 is SEHNR and CDR2 is FQNEAQ (reference sequence). The CDR3 DNA follows: TGTGCCAGCAGCTCCTACAGGGGAGGTCAGCCCCAGCATTTT. It specifies CASSSYRGGQPQHF.

The V call is TRBV18, the J call TRBJ2-3; D unresolved. The CDR3 extends over 14 amino acids. The germline V gene encodes CDR1 KGHSH and CDR2 LQKENI. V lost 5 bases, J lost 4 bases, and 13 bases lay in between. The CDR3 is CASSTGYGADTQYF. CDR3 nucleotide sequence: TGTGCCAGCTCAACCGGGTATGGGGCAGATACGCAGTATTTT.

This sequence joins TRBV7-2 and TRBJ2-1; TRBD1 is a possible D gene (5 bases). Trimming took 3 bases from V and 9 from J, leaving 15 bases between them. The CDR3 consists of 14 residues. Germline-derived CDR1 and CDR2 are SGHTA and FQGNSA. CDR3 nucleotide sequence: TGTGCCAGCAGCTTCCTCTGGGGCAGAGGTGAGCAGTTCTTC. This gives the protein CASSFLWGRGEQFF.

The chain employs TRBV5-1 and TRBJ2-7, with D perhaps TRBD1 (5 bases). Germline loops: CDR1 SGHRS, CDR2 YFSETQ. This CDR3 is 14 amino acids long. The ends were cut back, 0 bases at V and 6 bases at J, with 13 bases in the middle. As DNA, the CDR3 is TGCGCCAGCAGCTTGGGGCAGGGAAACGGCGAGCAGTACTTC. This translates into CASSLGQGNGEQYF.

The rearrangement joins TRBV6-5 to TRBJ2-2; maybe TRBD1 (6 bases). Trimming stripped 7 bases from V and 9 bases from J, with 15 bases between. The length of the CDR3 is 13 residues. CDR1 is MNHEY and CDR2 is SVGAGI in the germline V gene. The DNA for the CDR3 is TGTGCCAGCAACACCATTGGGGGCCGGGAGCTGTTTTTT. Protein: CASNTIGGRELFF.

As concerns this clone: The sample has other DNA sequences that encode this CDR3 too. This chain links TRBV6-5 with TRBJ1-1, with D unresolved. Trimming took 5 bases from V and 1 from J, leaving 8 bases between them. The CDR3 contains 13 residues. In germline, CDR1 is MNHEY, CDR2 SVGAGI. For the CDR3, the DNA is TGTGCCAGCAGTCCTACAGAGAACACTGAAGCTTTCTTT. As protein: CASSPTENTEAFF.

This chain's CDR3 is CASRGLGTETYEQYF. CDR3 coding DNA: TGTGCCAGCAGGGGACTTGGGACCGAGACCTACGAGCAGTACTTC. This chain uses TRBV6-5 with TRBJ2-7, with D possibly TRBD2 on 6 matching bases. Germline CDR1 is MNHEY and CDR2 is SVGAGI. The CDR3 sequence is 15 residues long. The V end lost 6 bases, the J end lost 2 bases, and 17 bases lay between the germline ends.

This chain joins TRBV5-5 and TRBJ1-1; possibly TRBD1 for D (5 bases). The CDR3 extends over 15 amino acids. V was trimmed by 2 bases and J by 1 base, leaving 12 bases between them. Germline values: CDR1 SGHKS, CDR2 YYEKEE (reference sequence). The CDR3 DNA is TGTGCCAGCAGCTTTGGTTATACAGGGAACACTGAAGCTTTCTTT. It specifies CASSFGYTGNTEAFF.

The J gene is TRBJ2-2, the V gene TRBV2; TRBD2 matches at 7 bases. In germline, CDR1 is SNHLY, CDR2 FYNNEI. The CDR3 has 14 residues. Trimming took 1 base from V and 6 from J; bases not matched to a gene: 2. The CDR3 protein is CASSEVGGAGELFF. The DNA of the CDR3 is TGTGCCAGCAGTGAAGTGGGGGGGGCCGGGGAGCTGTTTTTT.

This chain joins TRBV29-1 and TRBJ2-6; maybe TRBD2 (6 bases). V was shortened by 5 bases and J by 0 bases, with 11 bases between the two germline ends. Germline V gene data show CDR1 as SQVTM and CDR2 as ANQGSEA. The CDR3 spans 15 residues. The CDR3, as DNA: TGCAGCGTTCTAGGAGGGAGCTCTGGGGCCAACGTCCTGACTTTC. Translation gives CSVLGGSSGANVLTF. Full variable domain (rest looked up from reference TRBV29-1 and TRBJ2-6): SAVISQKPSRDICQRGTSLTIQCQVDSQVTMMFWYRQQPGQSLTLIATANQGSEATYESGFVIDKFPISRPNLTFSTLTVSNMSPEDSSIYLCSVLGGSSGANVLTFGAGSRLTVL.